The 32 T cell receptor beta chains below all came from one sample that was sequenced in a study of blood T cell repertoires in COVID-19. TCRdb's table, derived via immunoSEQ multiplex PCR, lists solely in-frame clones and lacks some. The sample includes over 90,000 clones, about 89% of them seen just once. Sequencing used peripheral blood. These receptor sequences come from a woman in her sixties or seventies with acute or convalescent COVID-19.

The chain recombines TRBV7-9 with TRBJ2-3; 8 bases fit TRBD2. J was trimmed by 3 bases and V by 5 bases; bases with no gene match: 19. The CDR3 spans 19 residues. Germline CDR1 and CDR2: SEHNR and FQNEAQ (reference sequence). The CDR3 DNA reads TGTGCCAGCAGCCCCTTCATCTACGGGGGGGCCGGGTCTACAGATACGCAGTATTTT. It specifies CASSPFIYGGAGSTDTQYF.

The chain combines TRBV28 with TRBJ2-1, with 7 bases that match TRBD1. The CDR3 totals 15 residues. The germline V gene has CDR1 MDHEN and CDR2 SYDVKM. Trimming cost V 1 base and J 9 bases; bases outside gene matches: 9. CDR3 DNA: TGTGCCAGCAGTTTATTTGATAAGGGGGCCCGTGAGCAGTTCTTC. Protein product: CASSLFDKGAREQFF.

The V call is TRBV10-2, the J call TRBJ2-7, with 9 positions matching TRBD1. V lost 6 bases to trimming and J lost 3 bases; unmatched junction nucleotides: 3. The germline V gene has CDR1 WSHSY and CDR2 SAAADI. The CDR3 has 13 residues. In nucleotides, the CDR3 is TGCGCCAGCAGGGGGACAGGGTACTACGAGCAGTACTTC. Residues: CASRGTGYYEQYF.

The chain employs TRBV11-3 and TRBJ2-1; 11 bases fit TRBD2. Per germline, CDR1 SGHNT and CDR2 YENEEA. V gave up 1 base and J gave up 4 bases; unmatched junction bases: 0. This CDR3 is 15 amino acids long. CDR3 residues: CASSLGLAGYNEQFF. CDR3 nucleotides: TGTGCCAGCAGCTTAGGACTAGCGGGATACAATGAGCAGTTCTTC.

The chain couples TRBV3-1 (or the pseudogene TRBV3-2) to TRBJ1-2, with D uncertain. V was clipped by 1 base and J by 8 bases, with 11 bases between them. This CDR3 spans 13 amino acids. Germline assignment: CDR1 LGHDT and CDR2 YNNKEL (reference sequence). Written as DNA, the CDR3 is TGTGCCAGCAGCCAAGGCCTCGCGGGGGGCTACACCTTC. Its protein is CASSQGLAGGYTF.

The CDR3 is CASSPRGGELGEQYF. CDR3 in DNA: TGTGCCAGCAGCCCCCGGGGGGGGGAATTGGGCGAGCAGTACTTC. V and J are TRBV7-2 and TRBJ2-7; 8 bases are shared with TRBD2. Germline trimming cut 5 bases from V and 6 bases from J; bases unmatched to any gene: 12. Germline-derived CDR1 and CDR2 are SGHTA and FQGNSA. This CDR3 region has 15 residues.

The chain couples TRBV2 to TRBJ1-6; D not resolved. Trimming took off 8 bases at V and 3 bases at J, with 11 bases between the two ends. The CDR3 spans 14 residues. Looked up from germline, CDR1 is SNHLY and CDR2 is FYNNEI. In DNA, the CDR3 is TGTGCCAGCCTGAGCGGCGACTATAATTCACCCCTCCACTTT. Translation gives CASLSGDYNSPLHF.

V is TRBV27 and J is TRBJ2-7; 8 nucleotides match TRBD2. V was clipped by 7 bases and J by 3 bases; unmatched bases: 8. This CDR3 has 14 residues. CDR1 MNHEY and CDR2 SMNVEV come from the germline V gene (reference sequence). The CDR3 sequence is CASTQLAAYYEQYF. The CDR3 DNA sequence: TGTGCCAGCACCCAACTAGCGGCCTACTACGAGCAGTACTTC.

The chain links TRBV6-5 to TRBJ1-3; TRBD1 matches 7 bases. CDR3 length: 14 residues. V trimming: 6 bases; J trimming: 3 bases; junction bases outside the gene matches: 5. Germline values: CDR1 MNHEY, CDR2 SVGAGI. The CDR3 DNA reads as TGTGCCAGCAGAGGGTCAGGGGGTGGAAACACCATATATTTT. This encodes CASRGSGGGNTIYF.

V gene TRBV3-1 (or the pseudogene TRBV3-2) combines with J gene TRBJ2-6; weak D call: TRBD1 (6 bases). This CDR3 is built from 18 residues. V was pared by 3 bases and J by 0 bases, with 15 bases between. In germline, CDR1 is LGHDT, CDR2 YNNKEL (reference sequence). The CDR3 nucleotides are TGTGCCAGCAGCCATCGACAGGTCCCCAGCTCTGGGGCCAACGTCCTGACTTTC. Translating it yields CASSHRQVPSSGANVLTF.

The rearrangement joins TRBV19 to TRBJ1-2; a weak D match, TRBD1 (5 bases). Trimming pared 3 bases from V and 6 bases from J, leaving 14 bases between. The CDR3 runs 14 residues. The germline V gene has CDR1 LNHDA and CDR2 SQIVND (reference sequence). Written as DNA, the CDR3 is TGTGCCAGTAGTATCCCAGGGCGGAAGGATGGCTACACCTTC. The encoded protein is CASSIPGRKDGYTF.

V gene TRBV9 combines with J gene TRBJ2-7; 9 bases match TRBD1. The CDR3 has 13 amino acids. J was trimmed by 3 bases and V by 3 bases; bases with no gene match: 1. CDR1 SGDLS and CDR2 YYNGEE come from the germline V gene. The CDR3 spells CASSEDRGYEQYF. For the CDR3, the DNA is TGTGCCAGCAGCGAGGACAGGGGCTACGAGCAGTACTTC.

CDR3 protein: CASSSGSRNEKLFF. DNA of the CDR3: TGTGCCAGCAGTTCAGGGTCGAGGAATGAAAAACTGTTTTTT. The V call is TRBV7-6, the J call TRBJ1-4; D is possibly TRBD1 (5 bases). With 6 bases removed from V and 5 bases from J, the gap between germline ends came to 13 bases. The V gene's germline CDR1 is SGHVS and CDR2 FNYEAQ. The CDR3 loop spans 14 amino acids. Together with reference TRBV7-6 and TRBJ1-4, the CDR3 gives the full variable domain: GAGVSQSPRYKVTKRGQDVALRCDPISGHVSLYWYRQALGQGPEFLTYFNYEAQQDKSGLPNDRFSAERPEGSISTLTIQRTEQRDSAMYRCASSSGSRNEKLFFGSGTQLSVL.

The chain combines TRBV11-3 with TRBJ2-1; 14 bases line up with TRBD2. Germline V gives CDR1 SGHNT, CDR2 YENEEA. J lost 7 bases, V lost 1 base, and 6 bases had no gene match. This CDR3 comprises 17 residues. The CDR3 region has the DNA TGTGCCAGCAGCTTAGGGACTAGCGGGGGGCTTCATAATGAGCAGTTCTTC. This translates into CASSLGTSGGLHNEQFF.

This clone appeared a few times. V is TRBV11-2 and J is TRBJ1-2; D is undetermined. V shed 2 bases and J shed 7 bases, with 14 bases lying between them. The CDR3 contains 14 residues. Germline V CDR1 and CDR2: SGHAT, FQNNGV. The CDR3 nucleotides are TGTGCCAGCAGCTTATCCGCAGGATCCTTTGGCTACACCTTC. Its protein is CASSLSAGSFGYTF.

This clone was recorded once. The chain joins TRBV11-2 to TRBJ1-6; D not resolved. The CDR3 runs to 17 residues. CDR1 is SGHAT and CDR2 is FQNNGV in the germline V gene. V gave up 5 bases and J gave up 5 bases, with 19 bases separating them. DNA of the CDR3: TGTGCCAGCAGCGACTGGCTAGGAGGACTACATAATTCACCCCTCCACTTT. Residues: CASSDWLGGLHNSPLHF.

This clone has a single count. This chain connects TRBV3-1 (or the pseudogene TRBV3-2) to TRBJ2-2; 10 bases fit TRBD2. Per germline, CDR1 LGHDT and CDR2 YNNKEL (reference sequence). The CDR3 covers 19 residues. The V segment lost 4 bases and the J segment 2 bases; nucleotides outside the gene matches: 13. In DNA form, the CDR3 reads TGTGCCAGCAGCCGACACCCCCCCGGGACTAGCGCCAACACCGGGGAGCTGTTTTTT. This translates into CASSRHPPGTSANTGELFF.

The V and J genes are TRBV5-1 and TRBJ1-2, with 8 bases identical to TRBD1. Germline values: CDR1 SGHRS, CDR2 YFSETQ. The CDR3 length is 13 residues. The V segment lost 2 bases and the J segment 8 bases; nucleotides outside the gene matches: 5. CDR3: CASSLGQGDGYTF. CDR3 bases: TGCGCCAGCAGCTTAGGACAGGGAGACGGCTACACCTTC.

This clone was counted once. The chain joins TRBV4-2 to TRBJ2-1, with TRBD2 matching over 12 bases. The J segment lost 7 bases and the V segment lost 6 bases, leaving 4 bases of the junction unmatched. The CDR3 has 14 amino acids. Germline CDR1 LGHNA, CDR2 YNFKEQ. The CDR3 region has the DNA TGTGCCAGCAGTCTAGCGGGGGGGCCAAATGAGCAGTTCTTC. It codes for CASSLAGGPNEQFF.

The chain recombines TRBV7-9 with TRBJ2-2, with TRBD1 identical over 9 bases. Looked up from germline, CDR1 is SEHNR and CDR2 is FQNEAQ (reference sequence). This CDR3 contains 16 residues. V shed 4 bases, J shed 6 bases, and the junction held 9 bases outside the gene matches. This chain's CDR3 is CASSYSTGGSAGELFF. The CDR3 coding sequence is TGTGCCAGCAGCTACTCGACAGGGGGTAGCGCCGGGGAGCTGTTTTTT.

This sequence joins TRBV20-1 and TRBJ2-7; 9 nucleotides line up with TRBD2. Germline loops: CDR1 DFQATT, CDR2 SNEGSKA (reference sequence). The CDR3 loop spans 13 amino acids. J gave up 6 bases and V 3 bases, and 6 bases lay outside the gene matches. CDR3 in amino acids: CSASSSGKGEQYF. The CDR3, as DNA: TGCAGTGCTAGTTCTAGCGGGAAAGGCGAGCAGTACTTC.

The CDR3 region is CASSGAQGAESPLHF. CDR3 DNA: TGTGCCAGCAGCGGCGCCCAGGGGGCGGAATCACCCCTCCACTTT. The rearrangement uses TRBV3-1 (or the pseudogene TRBV3-2) and TRBJ1-6, with TRBD1 identical over 8 bases. Germline V gene sequence: CDR1 LGHDT, CDR2 YNNKEL (reference sequence). This CDR3 has 15 amino acids. J was trimmed by 10 bases and V by 5 bases; bases with no gene match: 10.

Here the CDR3 DNA reads TGTGCCAGCATAGCGATGGGCTCTGGAAACACCATATATTTT. It is translated as CASIAMGSGNTIYF. The V call is TRBV7-9, the J call TRBJ1-3; D is unclear. This CDR3 is built from 14 residues. V was shortened by 7 bases and J by 0 bases, with 10 bases between the two germline ends. CDR1 is SEHNR, CDR2 FQNEAQ, per germline (reference sequence).

CDR3 sequence: CASKAFGVNEQFF. DNA for the CDR3: TGTGCCAGCAAGGCCTTCGGGGTCAATGAGCAGTTCTTC. The chain is built from TRBV27 and TRBJ2-1; D perhaps matches TRBD2 (5 bases). CDR1 and CDR2 from the germline V gene are MNHEY and SMNVEV (reference sequence). The CDR3 length is 13 residues. V shed 7 bases and J shed 6 bases, with 13 bases lying between them.

This chain connects TRBV30 to TRBJ1-5; D remains unclear. The CDR3 has 16 amino acids. Germline V gene data show CDR1 as GTSNPN and CDR2 as SVGIG (reference sequence). V gave up 0 bases and J gave up 0 bases, with 12 bases separating them. CDR3 loop: CAWSVRGPGSNQPQHF. Here the CDR3 DNA reads TGTGCCTGGAGTGTACGAGGTCCTGGTAGCAATCAGCCCCAGCATTTT.

The rearrangement joins TRBV5-8 to TRBJ2-3; 14 bases agree with TRBD2. Germline CDR1 and CDR2: SGHTS and YDEGEE. The V and J ends lost 4 bases and 6 bases, in that order; junction bases with no gene match: 7. This CDR3 spans 16 amino acids. The CDR3 loop reads CASSLGLAGGTDTQYF. CDR3 nucleotide sequence: TGTGCCAGCAGCCTCGGACTAGCGGGAGGTACCGATACGCAGTATTTT.

The genes are TRBV27 and TRBJ2-2; possible D gene TRBD1, 6 bases. V was cut by 8 bases and J by 4 bases, with 17 bases left in between. CDR1 and CDR2 from the germline V gene are MNHEY and SMNVEV (reference sequence). The CDR3 covers 15 residues. DNA of the CDR3: TGTGCCAGCTCCCCCAGGGGTTTAACCACCGGGGAGCTGTTTTTT. The encoded protein is CASSPRGLTTGELFF.

The V and J genes are TRBV2 and TRBJ1-1, with 7 positions matching TRBD1. V lost 4 bases, J lost 1 base, and 6 bases stayed unmatched. CDR1 and CDR2 (germline): SNHLY, FYNNEI. CDR3 length equals 15 residues. CDR3 nucleotide sequence: TGTGCCAGCAGTGGGCCAGGGGGACGGAACACTGAAGCTTTCTTT. Translation gives CASSGPGGRNTEAFF.

This rearrangement joins TRBV29-1 to TRBJ1-2; D not certain. The V end was cut by 4 bases, the J end by 4 bases, with 10 bases between. The CDR3 has 12 residues. Germline loops: CDR1 SQVTM, CDR2 ANQGSEA. This CDR3 is CSVGGGLYGYTF. The CDR3 DNA reads TGCAGCGTTGGAGGCGGACTCTATGGCTACACCTTC.

The chain employs TRBV10-3 and TRBJ1-6, with D uncertain. This CDR3 contains 15 residues. Germline CDR1 is ENHRY and CDR2 is SYGVKD. The ends were cut back, 0 bases at V and 8 bases at J, with 11 bases in the middle. The CDR3: CAISESTGIYSPLHF. CDR3 coding DNA: TGTGCCATCAGTGAGTCGACGGGGATTTATTCACCCCTCCACTTT.

The chain joins TRBV28 to TRBJ1-3, with 8 bases aligning to TRBD1. Judging by the DNA end, TRBJ2-2 fits better; the J call may be wrong. The CDR3 is made up of 15 amino acids. CDR1 MDHEN and CDR2 SYDVKM come from the germline V gene. The CDR3 loop reads CASSVGQGETGELFF. CDR3 sequence (DNA): TGTGCCAGCAGTGTTGGACAGGGAGAAACCGGGGAGCTGTTTTTT.

V and J are TRBV11-2 and TRBJ1-1, with D maybe TRBD1 (6 bases). The V end lost 0 bases, the J end lost 10 bases, and 12 bases lay between the germline ends. The CDR3 covers 13 residues. CDR1 and CDR2 (germline): SGHAT, FQNNGV. CDR3 DNA sequence: TGTGCCAGCAGCTTAGATCGAAGGGGGGGAGCTTTCTTT. Its translation: CASSLDRRGGAFF.